The sample holds one count of the clone carrying this TCR beta chain. Its antigen is undetermined. Assay used: immunoSEQ multiplex PCR; TCRdb lists only in-frame clones, some missing. The table lists roughly 20,000 clones, approximately 87% of them singletons, with roughly 6.1% in the top ten. This entry comes from a study of PD-1 blockade in classical Hodgkin lymphoma. Study results and limitations: What caused the repertoire differences, perhaps disease activity or prior therapy, remains undefined. Baseline TCR diversity was reportedly lower in newly diagnosed patients than healthy donors.

The time point was: newly diagnosed, previously untreated cHL patient sample. The investigators isolated CD8+ T cells from thawed PBMCs using magnetic negative selection. Comparison PBMCs came from previously untreated, newly diagnosed classical Hodgkin lymphoma patients. The V and J ends lost 10 bases and 4 bases respectively, with 19 bases between them. Germline V gene data show CDR1 as MDHEN and CDR2 as SYDVKM. CDR3 length: 14 residues. Sequenced material: CD8+ T cells from blood. The gene calls are TRBV28 and TRBJ1-2, with TRBD1 as a possible D gene (5 bases). The receptor's source is a human donor with classical Hodgkin lymphoma. The chain's CDR3 is CATTAGHVIYGYTF. The CDR3 DNA reads as TGTGCCACGACAGCAGGTCACGTCATCTATGGCTACACCTTC.